The subject of this entry is one T cell receptor beta chain. CDR1 and CDR2 from the germline V gene are MNHNY and SVGAGI (reference sequence). There are 14 residues in the CDR3. The V end lost 2 bases, the J end lost 0 bases, and 7 bases lay between the germline ends. The data were obtained in a study of blood T cell repertoires in COVID-19. Study as a whole: From the United States, Italy and Spain came samples of acute and convalescent COVID-19. In each case, the material was cDNA or gDNA derived from T cells, B-cell-depleted T cells, or PBMCs.

Produced via immunoSEQ multiplex PCR; TCRdb's table is partial and in-frame only. The sample includes 110,000 or so clones, roughly 80% of them seen just once. Specimen: peripheral blood. The receptor comes from a man aged 45 to 65 with acute or convalescent COVID-19. This rearrangement joins TRBV6-6 to TRBJ1-1; D is uncertain. The CDR3 nucleotides are TGTGCCAGCAGTTACCCGGAGATGAACACTGAAGCTTTCTTT. It is translated as CASSYPEMNTEAFF.